Sequencing of this TCR beta chain was carried out in a study of cytomegalovirus exposure and HLA in healthy donors. Here immunoSEQ multiplex PCR was the method, and the copy in TCRdb shows in-frame clones only, minus some. The table lists 85,000 to 120,000 clones, around 96% of them singletons. The donors were part of the 120-subject validation cohort, which stood apart from the approximately 630-subject first cohort. Study results and caveats: Specificity for CMV antigens was confirmed in vitro for three of the CMV-associated chains. As was reported, the classifier diagnosed cytomegalovirus status with high specificity and sensitivity.

About this clone itself: Its antigen is currently unknown.

This receptor was identified in a woman aged 18-30 years in good health and CMV-seronegative. The sample taken for sequencing was PBMCs.

The CDR3 bases are TGTGCCAGCAGCGGGCCCGGGACAGCAAACTACGAGCAGTACTTC. It specifies CASSGPGTANYEQYF. The V and J genes are TRBV9 and TRBJ2-7; 7 bases line up with TRBD1. Germline CDR1 is SGDLS and CDR2 is YYNGEE. The CDR3 is 15 residues long. After removal of 3 bases from V and 3 bases from J, the junction contained 9 bases not matched to a gene.